A selection of T cell receptor beta chains follows, all from one sample in a study of blood T cell repertoires in COVID-19. Using immunoSEQ multiplex PCR, the repertoire was profiled, and TCRdb retains in-frame clones only, with some absent. Among 270,000 or so clones listed, about 81% were seen once. The sequenced sample was peripheral blood. These receptors came from a human donor with COVID-19, enrolled during active disease. The donor label of this sample is uncertain. The CDR3 runs from the conserved cysteine through the conserved F or W. D genes are given only for firm matches. Clone size is stated in some rows and not others, as once, few, many or a class when expanded.

d_call,v_call,j_call,clone_size,cdr3_length,cdr3_aa,cdr3_nt
-,TRBV3-1/TRBV3-2,TRBJ1-5,-,13,CASSQVGNQPQHF,TGTGCCAGCAGCCAAGTAGGCAATCAGCCCCAGCATTTT
-,TRBV5-1,TRBJ1-2,once,13,CASSLARGSGYTF,TGCGCCAGCAGCTTGGCCCGGGGGTCTGGCTACACCTTC
TRBD1,TRBV20-1,TRBJ1-2,-,14,CSASRGQGFNGYTF,TGCAGTGCTAGTCGCGGACAGGGGTTTAATGGCTACACCTTC
-,TRBV2,TRBJ2-3,-,14,CASSEDRGGDTQYF,TGTGCCAGCAGTGAAGACCGAGGGGGAGATACGCAGTATTTT
TRBD1,TRBV6-1,TRBJ1-1,-,15,CASKTSGTGNTEAFF,TGTGCCAGCAAGACATCTGGGACAGGAAACACTGAAGCTTTCTTT
-,TRBV7-8,TRBJ2-3,-,16,CASSLVTALSTDTQYF,TGTGCCAGCAGCTTAGTCACAGCCCTTAGCACAGATACGCAGTATTTT
-,TRBV3-1/TRBV3-2,TRBJ2-5,few,14,CASSQDQGRGTQYF,TGTGCCAGCAGCCAAGATCAGGGGCGCGGGACCCAGTACTTC
TRBD2,TRBV5-4,TRBJ2-1,-,18,CASSPIDRLAGEDNEQFF,TGTGCCAGCAGCCCGATAGATAGACTAGCGGGAGAAGACAATGAGCAGTTCTTC
-,TRBV6-5,TRBJ2-7,-,13,CASSSPGSERWYF,TGTGCCAGCAGTTCGCCCGGGTCCGAACGGTGGTACTTC
TRBD2,TRBV5-1,TRBJ2-3,-,15,CASSSGLAGYDTQYF,TGCGCCAGCAGCTCTGGACTAGCGGGATATGATACGCAGTATTTT
-,TRBV18,TRBJ1-5,-,14,CASSPAGDRQPQHF,TGTGCCAGCTCACCCGCCGGGGATCGTCAGCCCCAGCATTTT
TRBD2,TRBV10-3,TRBJ2-3,-,14,CAISEDVAGTGQYF,TGTGCCATCAGTGAGGACGTAGCGGGGACCGGGCAGTATTTT
-,TRBV2,TRBJ2-5,-,14,CASSALVGVETQYF,TGTGCCAGCAGCGCCCTAGTAGGGGTAGAGACCCAGTACTTC
TRBD1,TRBV19,TRBJ1-2,once,13,CASSILGGQAGTF,TGTGCCAGTAGTATTTTGGGGGGACAGGCGGGCACCTTC
TRBD1,TRBV18,TRBJ2-7,-,15,CASSPGTGEPYEQYF,TGTGCCAGCTCACCCGGGACAGGGGAACCCTACGAGCAGTACTTC
-,TRBV7-2,TRBJ2-5,-,13,CASSRLGMETQYF,TGTGCCAGCAGCCGGCTCGGGATGGAGACCCAGTACTTC
-,TRBV3-1/TRBV3-2,TRBJ1-1,-,15,CASSQDSVKGRTAFF,TGTGCCAGCAGCCAAGATAGCGTAAAGGGAAGAACAGCTTTCTTT
TRBD1,TRBV30,TRBJ1-3,-,12,CAWIQGGNTIYF,TGTGCCTGGATACAGGGGGGAAACACCATATATTTT
TRBD2,TRBV19,TRBJ2-1,-,19,CASSIVGQRTSGAYNEQFF,TGTGCCAGTAGTATTGTGGGACAGCGGACTAGCGGGGCGTACAATGAGCAGTTCTTC
TRBD1,TRBV19,TRBJ2-5,-,17,CASSIDRDRGFQETQYF,TGTGCCAGTAGTATCGACCGGGACAGGGGCTTCCAAGAGACCCAGTACTTC
TRBD1,TRBV12-3/TRBV12-4,TRBJ2-1,-,12,CASSPYRGVWFF,TGTGCCAGCAGCCCTTACAGGGGCGTTTGGTTCTTC
-,TRBV18,TRBJ2-1,-,14,CASSPTPNWSEQFF,TGTGCCAGCTCACCAACTCCGAATTGGAGTGAGCAGTTCTTC
TRBD1,TRBV7-8,TRBJ1-1,-,13,CASSVDRETEAFF,TGTGCCAGCAGCGTGGACAGGGAGACTGAAGCTTTCTTT
-,TRBV28,TRBJ1-5,-,15,CASNFRGGEGQPQHF,TGTGCCAGCAACTTTCGGGGAGGTGAGGGGCAGCCCCAGCATTTT
-,TRBV29-1,TRBJ1-5,-,12,CSVRGGNQPQHF,TGCAGCGTTAGGGGGGGGAATCAGCCCCAGCATTTT
TRBD2,TRBV19,TRBJ2-1,-,15,CASTSRTSGTSARFF,TGTGCCAGTACTTCCAGGACTAGCGGAACTAGCGCGCGGTTCTTC
TRBD2,TRBV18,TRBJ2-1,-,15,CASSLERGGYNEQFF,TGTGCCAGCTCCCTCGAGCGGGGTGGGTACAATGAGCAGTTCTTC
-,TRBV7-2,TRBJ1-3,-,15,CASSLSPSVGNTIYF,TGTGCCAGCAGCTTAAGTCCTTCGGTGGGAAACACCATATATTTT